The 18 T cell receptor beta chains in this list originate from one sample, sequenced in a study of blood T cell repertoires in COVID-19. Sequencing used immunoSEQ multiplex PCR; TCRdb keeps in-frame clones, though not all of them. The sample has 150,000 to 200,000 clones; roughly four fifths are singletons. The specimen sequenced was peripheral blood. Receptors originate from an elderly woman with COVID-19, enrolled during active disease.

The gene calls are TRBV27 and TRBJ2-2; 11 nucleotides align to TRBD2. Germline CDR1 is MNHEY and CDR2 is SMNVEV (reference sequence). The CDR3 extends over 16 amino acids. V shed 3 bases and J 3 bases; nucleotides not matched to a gene: 3. The CDR3 protein is CASSFRSGRDTGELFF. As DNA, the CDR3 is TGTGCCAGCAGTTTCCGTAGCGGGAGGGACACCGGGGAGCTGTTTTTT.

V usage is TRBV3-1 (or the pseudogene TRBV3-2) and J usage is TRBJ2-7, with unresolved D. The CDR3 runs 12 residues. Germline lookup yields CDR1 LGHDT and CDR2 YNNKEL (reference sequence). Trimming shortened V by 1 base and J by 3 bases, and 4 bases separated the two germline ends. This CDR3 reads CASSQAGYEQYF. The CDR3, as DNA: TGTGCCAGCAGCCAAGCGGGCTACGAGCAGTACTTC.

V usage is TRBV13 and J usage is TRBJ2-7; D unresolved. The CDR3 extends over 15 amino acids. Germline CDR1 reads PRHDT; CDR2 reads FYEKMQ (reference sequence). V was pared by 5 bases and J by 3 bases, with 17 bases between. The CDR3 DNA sequence: TGTGCCAGCAGCGGAGACCAGCGTGGATTCTACGAGCAGTACTTC. Encoded protein: CASSGDQRGFYEQYF.

The rearrangement joins TRBV18 to TRBJ2-7; TRBD2 is a possible D gene (7 bases). CDR1 and CDR2 from the germline V gene are KGHSH and LQKENI. The V end was cut by 6 bases, the J end by 4 bases, with 16 bases between. The CDR3 runs to 14 residues. The CDR3: CASSNQGGGYEQYF. The DNA for the CDR3 is TGTGCCAGCTCTAACCAGGGAGGGGGATACGAGCAGTACTTC. Supplemented by reference TRBV18 and TRBJ2-7, the full variable domain reads NAGVMQNPRHLVRRRGQEARLRCSPMKGHSHVYWYRQLPEEGLKFMVYLQKENIIDESGMPKERFSAEFPKEGPSILRIQQVVRGDSAAYFCASSNQGGGYEQYFGPGTRLTVT.

The chain has TRBV7-9 and TRBJ1-4, with D hard to call. Germline CDR1 and CDR2: SEHNR and FQNEAQ (reference sequence). This CDR3 has 14 residues. The V and J ends lost 7 bases and 3 bases respectively, with 12 bases between them. This CDR3 is CASNPTGANEKLFF. DNA of the CDR3: TGTGCCAGCAACCCTACTGGTGCTAATGAAAAACTGTTTTTT.

J is TRBJ2-2 and V is TRBV9, with TRBD2 matching over 8 bases. With 6 bases clipped from V and 1 base from J, the junction kept 5 bases outside the gene matches. The CDR3 loop spans 15 amino acids. The germline CDR1 and CDR2 sequences are SGDLS and YYNGEE. CDR3 nucleotide sequence: TGTGCCAGCAACAGAGCGGGGGAGAACACCGGGGAGCTGTTTTTT. Protein sequence: CASNRAGENTGELFF.

The genes are TRBV2 and TRBJ2-3, with 8 bases that match TRBD1. Germline values: CDR1 SNHLY, CDR2 FYNNEI. Trimming at V came to 6 bases and at J to 3 bases, leaving 5 bases not matched to a gene. The CDR3 loop spans 14 amino acids. CDR3: CASSGQGRTDTQYF. The CDR3 bases are TGTGCCAGCAGCGGACAGGGTAGGACAGATACGCAGTATTTT.

The CDR3 DNA is TGTGCCAGCAGCGGACAAACAGGGCCCTCCTACGAGCAGTACTTC. Encoded protein: CASSGQTGPSYEQYF. This chain uses TRBV5-6 with TRBJ2-7; weak D call: TRBD1 (6 bases). The germline CDR1 and CDR2 sequences are SGHDT and YYEEEE. V lost 4 bases and J lost 0, with 14 bases in between. This CDR3 comprises 15 residues.

The V and J genes are TRBV4-3 and TRBJ2-7; 7 bases agree with TRBD2. The CDR3 covers 14 residues. V lost 6 bases to trimming and J lost 0 bases; unmatched junction nucleotides: 5. Germline V gives CDR1 LGHNA, CDR2 YSLEER. For the CDR3, the DNA is TGCGCCAGCAGTCGCGGGACTAACTCCTACGAGCAGTACTTC. Protein sequence: CASSRGTNSYEQYF.

For the CDR3, the DNA is TGTGCCAGCAGCCAAGAAACTATCTACAATGAGCAGTTCTTC. Its protein product is CASSQETIYNEQFF. The chain couples TRBV4-2 to TRBJ2-1; D ambiguous. The germline CDR1 and CDR2 sequences are LGHNA and YNFKEQ. V gave up 0 bases and J gave up 3 bases, with 6 bases separating them. The CDR3 loop spans 14 amino acids.

The chain has TRBV7-2 and TRBJ1-2, with 11 bases fitting TRBD1. From germline, CDR1 is SGHTA and CDR2 FQGNSA. Trimming at V came to 3 bases and at J to 4 bases, leaving 7 bases not matched to a gene. This CDR3 region has 16 residues. The DNA of the CDR3 is TGTGCCAGCAGCTTCCTTGGACAGGGGGCTTCCTATGGCTACACCTTC. It codes for CASSFLGQGASYGYTF.

The sample holds many counts of this clone. This chain joins TRBV27 and TRBJ1-2, with D uncertain. Germline V CDR1 and CDR2: MNHEY, SMNVEV (reference sequence). The CDR3 runs 15 residues. The V end was cut by 3 bases, the J end by 0 bases, with 11 bases between. CDR3 nucleotide sequence: TGTGCCAGCAGTTTGTACCTCTCAGCTAACTATGGCTACACCTTC. It encodes CASSLYLSANYGYTF.

This clone was counted once. The rearrangement uses TRBV2 and TRBJ2-5; possible D gene TRBD2, 6 bases. The ends were cut back, 1 base at V and 1 base at J, with 7 bases in the middle. CDR3 length: 14 amino acids. CDR1 SNHLY and CDR2 FYNNEI come from the germline V gene. In nucleotides, the CDR3 is TGTGCCAGCAGTGAAGGACTAGTCCAAGAGACCCAGTACTTC. It is translated as CASSEGLVQETQYF.

The rearrangement joins TRBV6-1 to TRBJ1-2; tentative D call: TRBD1 (6 bases). The V end lost 2 bases, the J end lost 6 bases, and 10 bases lay between the germline ends. This CDR3 has 13 amino acids. Per the germline V gene, CDR1 is MNHNS and CDR2 is SASEGT. This CDR3 is CASSELQGDGYTF. In nucleotides, the CDR3 is TGTGCCAGCAGTGAACTACAGGGAGATGGCTACACCTTC.

V and J are TRBV24-1 and TRBJ2-1; 9 nucleotides align to TRBD1. This CDR3 spans 14 amino acids. Germline CDR1 is KGHDR and CDR2 is SFDVKD. With 5 bases clipped from V and 9 bases from J, the junction kept 7 bases outside the gene matches. DNA of the CDR3: TGTGCCACCAGTGGGACAGGGGTACGTGGTGAGCAGTTCTTC. It translates to CATSGTGVRGEQFF.

The chain recombines TRBV2 with TRBJ2-3, with unresolved D. This CDR3 has 12 residues. The germline V and J ends were trimmed by 6 bases and 1 base, with 5 bases remaining between them. CDR1 is SNHLY, CDR2 FYNNEI, per germline. CDR3 amino acids: CASSPGTDTQYF. CDR3 bases: TGTGCCAGCAGCCCGGGCACAGATACGCAGTATTTT.

This clone was seen a handful of times. This chain joins TRBV19 and TRBJ1-2; no definite D call. Germline CDR1 is LNHDA and CDR2 is SQIVND (reference sequence). This CDR3 comprises 14 residues. V shed 3 bases and J shed 2 bases, with 10 bases lying between them. CDR3 nucleotide sequence: TGTGCCAGTAGTATCTTGAGTCTGAACTATGGCTACACCTTC. Amino acids: CASSILSLNYGYTF.

The chain combines TRBV2 with TRBJ2-5, with 7 positions matching TRBD2. The CDR3 is 13 residues long. The trim removed 8 bases at V and 2 bases at J, leaving 5 bases unmatched. Germline V gives CDR1 SNHLY, CDR2 FYNNEI. The CDR3 spells CASGRGLQETQYF. CDR3 bases: TGTGCCAGCGGGCGGGGGTTACAAGAGACCCAGTACTTC. The complete variable domain, with remaining parts taken from reference TRBV2 and TRBJ2-5, reads EPEVTQTPSHQVTQMGQEVILRCVPISNHLYFYWYRQILGQKVEFLVSFYNNEISEKSEIFDDQFSVERPDGSNFTLKIRSTKLEDSAMYFCASGRGLQETQYFGPGTRLLVL.